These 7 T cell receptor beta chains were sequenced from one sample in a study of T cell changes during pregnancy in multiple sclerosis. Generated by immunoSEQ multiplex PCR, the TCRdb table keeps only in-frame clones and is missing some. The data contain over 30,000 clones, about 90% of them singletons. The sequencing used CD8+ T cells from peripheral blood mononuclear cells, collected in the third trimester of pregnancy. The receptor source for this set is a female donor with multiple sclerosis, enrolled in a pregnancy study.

The DNA for the CDR3 is TGTGCCAGCAGCGCCTACAGCGGGTCGGCCTACGAGCAGTACTTC. This codes for CASSAYSGSAYEQYF. The chain employs TRBV9 and TRBJ2-7; the D gene is possibly TRBD2 (6 bases). CDR1 is SGDLS and CDR2 is YYNGEE in the germline V gene. There are 15 residues in the CDR3. Trimming shortened V by 3 bases and J by 2 bases, and 15 bases separated the two germline ends.

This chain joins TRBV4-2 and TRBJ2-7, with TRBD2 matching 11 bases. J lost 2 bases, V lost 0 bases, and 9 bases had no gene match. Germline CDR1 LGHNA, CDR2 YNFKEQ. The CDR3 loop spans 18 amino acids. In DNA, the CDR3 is TGTGCCAGCAGCCAAGAGGCGCTAGCGGGGGGCCCCACCTACGAGCAGTACTTC. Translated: CASSQEALAGGPTYEQYF.

In DNA, the CDR3 is TGTGCCAGCAGCCAAGTCGGACAGGGTAATGAGCAGTTCTTC. As protein: CASSQVGQGNEQFF. The chain couples TRBV14 to TRBJ2-1; 8 nucleotides align to TRBD1. CDR3 size: 14 residues. The ends lost 1 base at V and 7 bases at J; junction bases unmatched: 3. The germline gives CDR1 SGHDN, CDR2 FVKESK. Full variable domain (rest looked up from reference TRBV14 and TRBJ2-1): EAGVTQFPSHSVIEKGQTVTLRCDPISGHDNLYWYRRVMGKEIKFLLHFVKESKQDESGMPNNRFLAERTGGTYSTLKVQPAELEDSGVYFCASSQVGQGNEQFFGPGTRLTVL.

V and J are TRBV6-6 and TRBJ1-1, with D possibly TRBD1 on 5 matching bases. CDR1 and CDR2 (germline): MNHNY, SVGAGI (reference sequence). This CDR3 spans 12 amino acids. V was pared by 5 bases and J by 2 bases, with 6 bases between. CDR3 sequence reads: CASSQGNTEAFF. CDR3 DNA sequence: TGTGCCAGCAGTCAGGGTAACACTGAAGCTTTCTTT.

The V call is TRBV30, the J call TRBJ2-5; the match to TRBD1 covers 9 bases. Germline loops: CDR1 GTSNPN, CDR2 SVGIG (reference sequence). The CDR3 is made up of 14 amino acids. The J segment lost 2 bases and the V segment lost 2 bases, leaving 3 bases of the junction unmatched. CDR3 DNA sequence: TGTGCCTGGAGTCCCGGGACAGGGCAAGAGACCCAGTACTTC. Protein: CAWSPGTGQETQYF.

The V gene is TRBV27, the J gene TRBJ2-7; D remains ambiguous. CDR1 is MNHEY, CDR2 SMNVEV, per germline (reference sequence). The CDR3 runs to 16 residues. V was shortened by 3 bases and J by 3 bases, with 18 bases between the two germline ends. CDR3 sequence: CASSFSSGFLVYEQYF. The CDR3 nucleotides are TGTGCCAGCAGTTTTTCGTCCGGGTTCTTGGTCTACGAGCAGTACTTC.

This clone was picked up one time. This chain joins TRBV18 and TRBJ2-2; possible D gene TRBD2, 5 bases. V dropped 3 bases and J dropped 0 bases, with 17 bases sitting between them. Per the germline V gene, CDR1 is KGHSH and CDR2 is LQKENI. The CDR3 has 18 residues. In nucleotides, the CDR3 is TGTGCCAGCTCACCCTCAAGCGGAAGGACCACGAACACCGGGGAGCTGTTTTTT. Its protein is CASSPSSGRTTNTGELFF.